The clone carrying this T cell receptor beta chain has at least ten counts. Its antigen is currently unknown. These data are taken from a study of T cell repertoires in cytomegalovirus infection. Study as a whole: Epitope selection comprised recently identified HLA-C-restricted CMV epitopes and well-studied HLA-B-restricted CMV epitopes.

The CDR3 spans 15 residues. J was trimmed by 4 bases and V by 1 base; bases with no gene match: 3. Looked up from germline, CDR1 is SGHVS and CDR2 is FNYEAQ. TCRdb re-called the reads with MiXCR, one entry per CDR3 protein. The data show 140,000 to 150,000 distinct CDR3 sequences, with approximately 30% seen just once and 45% to 60% held by the top ten. Findings and caveats of the study: Within the response measured ex vivo, HLA-C-restricted CMV-specific TCR beta clonotypes were dominant. CMV carriers having the relevant HLA were flagged by cumulative public TCR beta family frequency.

The receptor was derived from a human donor in good health (CMV status not recorded). Some clones in this sample may be carry-over from other donors' samples. This specimen was CD8+ T cells from cultured PBMCs, taken from culture after CMV antigen stimulation. V is TRBV7-6 and J is TRBJ1-5; 8 bases are a match to TRBD1. The CDR3, as DNA: TGTGCCAGCAGCTTAGGACAGGGGTGGAATCAGCCCCAGCATTTT. Translation gives CASSLGQGWNQPQHF.